In its sample, the clone carrying this T cell receptor (beta chain) was seen many times. Its specificity is not known. This specimen comes from a study of beta chain features in type 1 diabetes. Of the isolated RNA, all was reverse transcribed, and so the sequenced material was expressed TCRB transcripts. Sequencing was performed with immunoSEQ multiplex PCR; in TCRdb, only in-frame clones are kept and a portion is missing. Of roughly 350,000 clones in the sample, around 10% are singletons; the top ten hold 0.6%. General study points: Reduced insertions and increased deletions marked VDJ junctions in type 1 diabetes patients. For patients, the naive, central memory and Treg TCRB repertoires appeared more alike than for healthy donors. Type 1 diabetes patients had moderately but significantly shorter TCRB CDR3s in all four CD4+ subsets.

Germline loops: CDR1 MNHEY, CDR2 SMNVEV (reference sequence). V was clipped by 4 bases and J by 0 bases, with 9 bases between them. The length of the CDR3 is 14 residues. Populations isolated by sorting all had purity greater than 95%. What was sequenced was central memory CD4+ T cells from blood. This chain connects TRBV27 to TRBJ1-1; no firm D call. The TCR comes from a man aged 25-45 years with type 1 diabetes. The CDR3, as DNA: TGTGCCAGCAGTTCCCTGACAATGAACACTGAAGCTTTCTTT. Translating it yields CASSSLTMNTEAFF.